This entry lists 17 T cell receptor beta chains sequenced from one sample in a study of OX40 agonist ivuxolimab in advanced cancers. The library came from the immunoSEQ multiplex PCR assay. TCRdb holds this immuneACCESS table with in-frame rearrangements only. Some clones are missing; in checked studies, unresolved V genes explain under half, and the rest has no known cause. Counted in this sample were 45,000 to 60,000 clones; roughly nine tenths of them appeared once. The ten biggest clones cover 3.5% to 4.5% of the sample. The material was CD4+ or CD8+ T cells sorted from blood, obtained in a trial of the OX40 agonist ivuxolimab. Source of these receptors: an adult with an advanced solid tumor such as melanoma, head and neck, liver or kidney cancer.

The genes are TRBV27 and TRBJ2-7; the D call may be TRBD1 or TRBD2 (5 bases each). The CDR3 consists of 15 residues. With 2 bases removed from V and 3 bases from J, the gap between germline ends came to 14 bases. Germline lookup yields CDR1 MNHEY and CDR2 SMNVEV (reference sequence). CDR3 loop: CASSLGPGPVYEQYF. The CDR3 DNA reads TGTGCCAGCAGTTTAGGGCCGGGGCCGGTCTACGAGCAGTACTTC.

This clone was picked up one time. The chain recombines TRBV19 with TRBJ2-3, with 8 bases fitting TRBD2. The CDR3 sequence is 17 residues long. CDR1 LNHDA and CDR2 SQIVND come from the germline V gene (reference sequence). V lost 8 bases to trimming and J lost 1 base; unmatched junction nucleotides: 14. CDR3 bases: TGTGCCAGTTTATCGGGGACTAGTTTCGATCGCACAGATACGCAGTATTTT. It encodes CASLSGTSFDRTDTQYF.

The rearrangement links TRBV27 to TRBJ2-1; TRBD2 agrees at 7 bases. J was trimmed by 7 bases and V by 3 bases; bases with no gene match: 9. Germline CDR1 reads MNHEY; CDR2 reads SMNVEV (reference sequence). This CDR3 has 15 residues. CDR3 bases: TGTGCCAGCAGTTTTGAGGGAGGGGAAAGGAATGAGCAGTTCTTC. Translated, it gives CASSFEGGERNEQFF.

The genes are TRBV4-2 and TRBJ2-1, with D uncertain. The V end lost 0 bases, the J end lost 4 bases, and 13 bases lay between the germline ends. Germline V CDR1 and CDR2: LGHNA, YNFKEQ. The CDR3 is made up of 16 amino acids. CDR3 loop: CASSQEAFTIYNEQFF. Written as DNA, the CDR3 is TGTGCCAGCAGCCAAGAGGCCTTTACTATTTACAATGAGCAGTTCTTC.

This chain connects TRBV9 to TRBJ2-1, with 12 bases identical to TRBD2. The J segment lost 8 bases and the V segment lost 4 bases, leaving 7 bases of the junction unmatched. This CDR3 spans 15 amino acids. Per the germline V gene, CDR1 is SGDLS and CDR2 is YYNGEE. CDR3 loop: CASSPRLAGVHEQFF. CDR3 DNA: TGTGCCAGCAGCCCTCGACTAGCGGGAGTCCATGAGCAGTTCTTC.

The chain links TRBV28 to TRBJ1-5, with D unclear. This CDR3 region has 12 residues. Germline V gene data show CDR1 as MDHEN and CDR2 as SYDVKM. The V and J ends lost 10 bases and 7 bases respectively, with 14 bases between them. This CDR3 reads CATIDLGQPQHF. CDR3 DNA: TGTGCCACCATAGACCTGGGCCAGCCCCAGCATTTT.

The V call is TRBV27, the J call TRBJ2-7, with D possibly TRBD2 on 6 matching bases. Germline V lookup: CDR1 MNHEY, CDR2 SMNVEV (reference sequence). V lost 3 bases and J lost 2, with 11 bases in between. This CDR3 is 14 amino acids long. CDR3 region: CASSLGGVPYEQYF. The DNA of the CDR3 is TGTGCCAGCAGTTTGGGCGGGGTGCCCTACGAGCAGTACTTC.

The chain carries TRBV9 and TRBJ2-1; 9 bases align to TRBD2. In germline, CDR1 is SGDLS, CDR2 YYNGEE. CDR3 length equals 15 residues. With 1 base clipped from V and 7 bases from J, the junction kept 6 bases outside the gene matches. The CDR3, as DNA: TGTGCCAGCAGCGTATTTTCGGCGGGAGGGAATGAGCAGTTCTTC. This codes for CASSVFSAGGNEQFF.

The chain is built from TRBV5-4 and TRBJ2-7, with TRBD2 as a possible D gene (5 bases). The germline V gene encodes CDR1 SGHNT and CDR2 YYREEE (reference sequence). The CDR3 has 14 amino acids. Trimming took 4 bases from V and 0 from J, leaving 11 bases between them. The CDR3 nucleotides read TGTGCCAGCAGCAAGAGGGTGAGCTCCTACGAGCAGTACTTC. Amino acids: CASSKRVSSYEQYF.

This CDR3 reads CASSLSLPNQPQHF. For the CDR3, the DNA is TGTGCCAGCAGTTTGTCCTTGCCGAATCAGCCCCAGCATTTT. The chain carries TRBV28 and TRBJ1-5; D is unresolved. Germline V gene data show CDR1 as MDHEN and CDR2 as SYDVKM. The germline V and J ends were trimmed by 3 bases and 4 bases, with 10 bases remaining between them. This CDR3 region has 14 residues.

The chain carries TRBV25-1 and TRBJ2-5, with 9 bases identical to TRBD1. The germline gives CDR1 MGHDK, CDR2 SYGVNS. Trimming cost V 3 bases and J 1 base; bases outside gene matches: 9. There are 17 residues in the CDR3. This chain's CDR3 is CASSDSGQGGLQETQYF. CDR3 sequence (DNA): TGTGCCAGCAGTGATTCGGGACAGGGTGGCCTCCAAGAGACCCAGTACTTC. The full variable domain, its missing parts supplied by reference TRBV25-1 and TRBJ2-5, is EADIYQTPRYLVIGTGKKITLECSQTMGHDKMYWYQQDPGMELHLIHYSYGVNSTEKGDLSSESTVSRIRTEHFPLTLESARPSHTSQYLCASSDSGQGGLQETQYFGPGTRLLVL.

V is TRBV29-1 and J is TRBJ2-2; 7 bases agree with TRBD1. This CDR3 has 12 amino acids. Germline assignment: CDR1 SQVTM and CDR2 ANQGSEA. After removal of 6 bases from V and 6 bases from J, the junction contained 4 bases not matched to a gene. In DNA form, the CDR3 reads TGCAGCGTGCCCGGGACAGCCGGGGAGCTGTTTTTT. It encodes CSVPGTAGELFF.

The V gene is TRBV28, the J gene TRBJ2-1; 8 bases map to TRBD1. The CDR3 length is 15 residues. Germline V gene lookup returns CDR1 MDHEN and CDR2 SYDVKM. Trimming removed 4 bases from V and 5 bases from J; junction bases left unmatched: 7. The CDR3 DNA follows: TGTGCCAGCAGTTCCCGGACAGGGAAGGACAATGAGCAGTTCTTC. Its protein is CASSSRTGKDNEQFF.

The chain joins TRBV7-2 to TRBJ2-7; 7 bases match TRBD2. J was trimmed by 3 bases and V by 1 base; bases with no gene match: 12. The germline CDR1 and CDR2 sequences are SGHTA and FQGNSA. This CDR3 is 17 amino acids long. The chain's CDR3 is CASSLVGTITPSYEQYF. CDR3 coding DNA: TGTGCCAGCAGCTTAGTCGGGACTATCACTCCTAGCTACGAGCAGTACTTC.

This clone was picked up a small number of times. The CDR3 is CASSIQGASNQPQHF. DNA of the CDR3: TGTGCCAGCAGTATCCAGGGGGCGAGCAATCAGCCCCAGCATTTT. The chain joins TRBV28 to TRBJ1-5; TRBD1 matches 8 bases. The V gene end was trimmed by 5 bases and the J gene end by 1 base; junction bases not matched to a gene: 4. CDR3 length equals 15 residues. The germline V gene encodes CDR1 MDHEN and CDR2 SYDVKM.

CDR3 coding DNA: TGTGCCAGCAGCTTAGGGACTAGGGGTTACGAGCAGTACTTC. Translated, it gives CASSLGTRGYEQYF. The chain carries TRBV11-2 and TRBJ2-5; TRBD2 matches at 7 bases. The DNA matches TRBJ2-7 better at its end, which makes the J call doubtful. The CDR3 is 14 amino acids. Germline-derived CDR1 and CDR2 are SGHAT and FQNNGV.

The V gene is TRBV2, the J gene TRBJ2-5; D might be TRBD1 or TRBD2, each matching 5 bases. The CDR3 is 15 residues long. With 6 bases removed from V and 5 bases from J, the gap between germline ends came to 19 bases. CDR1 is SNHLY, CDR2 FYNNEI, per germline. Here the CDR3 DNA reads TGTGCCAGCAGGACCTGGGTACGGGACGGGGAGACCCAGTACTTC. Its translation is CASRTWVRDGETQYF.